The 29 T cell receptor beta chains in this list originate from one sample, sequenced in a study of blood T cell repertoires in COVID-19. Sequencing used immunoSEQ multiplex PCR; TCRdb keeps in-frame clones, though not all of them. This sample carries a few hundred thousand clones, approximately 90% of them seen once, and the ten largest clones take roughly 0.84%. Input material: peripheral blood. Receptors were obtained from a man younger than 35 with COVID-19, enrolled during active disease.

As to this clone: The same CDR3 arises from other DNA sequences in this sample as well. This CDR3 reads CASSYSGQNNSPLHF. CDR3 in DNA: TGTGCCAGCAGTTACTCGGGACAGAATAATTCACCCCTCCACTTT. The V and J genes are TRBV6-5 and TRBJ1-6; 7 bases agree with TRBD1. Germline assignment: CDR1 MNHEY and CDR2 SVGAGI. Trimming took 0 bases from V and 5 from J; bases not matched to a gene: 1. The CDR3 has 15 residues.

The rearrangement joins TRBV6-6 to TRBJ2-1, with 11 bases aligning to TRBD2. The CDR3 totals 14 residues. The germline V gene encodes CDR1 MNHNY and CDR2 SVGAGI (reference sequence). With V trimmed by 8 bases and J by 4 bases, 4 bases remained unmatched. CDR3: CASGGTSGYNEQFF. The DNA for the CDR3 is TGTGCCAGCGGCGGGACTAGCGGATACAATGAGCAGTTCTTC.

The CDR3 reads CASSQSGTGVDQPQHF. The DNA for the CDR3 is TGTGCCAGCAGCCAGAGTGGGACAGGGGTGGATCAGCCCCAGCATTTT. The gene calls are TRBV7-9 and TRBJ1-5, with TRBD1 identical over 10 bases. CDR1 and CDR2 (germline): SEHNR, FQNEAQ (reference sequence). The CDR3 is made up of 16 amino acids. V lost 5 bases to trimming and J lost 5 bases; unmatched junction nucleotides: 9.

V and J are TRBV2 and TRBJ2-1, with a weak D call TRBD1 (5 bases). This CDR3 has 14 residues. The ends were cut back, 7 bases at V and 2 bases at J, with 12 bases in the middle. CDR1 is SNHLY, CDR2 FYNNEI, per germline. The DNA for the CDR3 is TGTGCCAGCACCATGCAGGGTACCTACAATGAGCAGTTCTTC. It encodes CASTMQGTYNEQFF.

The V and J genes are TRBV10-3 and TRBJ1-3; D is unclear. Germline CDR1 reads ENHRY; CDR2 reads SYGVKD. The V and J ends lost 0 bases and 0 bases respectively, with 15 bases between them. This CDR3 is built from 18 residues. Here the CDR3 DNA reads TGTGCCATCAGTGAGTCGATTTCCCGGGGTTTCTCTGGAAACACCATATATTTT. Encoded protein: CAISESISRGFSGNTIYF.

V gene TRBV5-1 combines with J gene TRBJ2-7, with 7 positions matching TRBD1. Looked up from germline, CDR1 is SGHRS and CDR2 is YFSETQ. The V gene end was trimmed by 0 bases and the J gene end by 0 bases; junction bases not matched to a gene: 3. The length of the CDR3 is 15 residues. In DNA form, the CDR3 reads TGCGCCAGCAGCTTGGGACAGGGCCTCTCCTACGAGCAGTACTTC. Encoded protein: CASSLGQGLSYEQYF.

The V gene is TRBV30, the J gene TRBJ2-7; 8 bases fit TRBD2. J lost 5 bases, V lost 1 base, and 19 bases had no gene match. The CDR3 totals 18 residues. The V gene's germline CDR1 is GTSNPN and CDR2 SVGIG (reference sequence). CDR3 sequence: CAWSGLRKQSGRVDEQYF. DNA of the CDR3: TGTGCCTGGAGTGGACTCCGGAAACAGAGCGGGAGAGTCGACGAGCAGTACTTC. Supplemented by reference TRBV30 and TRBJ2-7, the full variable domain reads SQTIHQWPATLVQPVGSPLSLECTVEGTSNPNLYWYRQAAGRGLQLLFYSVGIGQISSEVPQNLSASRPQDRQFILSSKKLLLSDSGFYLCAWSGLRKQSGRVDEQYFGPGTRLTVT.

This sequence joins TRBV5-1 and TRBJ1-5; tentative D call: TRBD1 (6 bases). The CDR3 spans 15 residues. CDR1 is SGHRS, CDR2 YFSETQ, per germline. Trimming removed 0 bases at V and 0 bases at J, with 7 bases between. CDR3 residues: CASSLGTDSNQPQHF. The DNA for the CDR3 is TGCGCCAGCAGCTTGGGGACAGATAGCAATCAGCCCCAGCATTTT. The entire variable domain, with the rest obtained from reference TRBV5-1 and TRBJ1-5, is as follows: KAGVTQTPRYLIKTRGQQVTLSCSPISGHRSVSWYQQTPGQGLQFLFEYFSETQRNKGNFPGRFSGRQFSNSRSEMNVSTLELGDSALYLCASSLGTDSNQPQHFGDGTRLSIL.

J is TRBJ2-7 and V is TRBV5-1; 7 bases map to TRBD1. CDR1 is SGHRS and CDR2 is YFSETQ in the germline V gene. After removal of 3 bases from V and 2 bases from J, the junction contained 5 bases not matched to a gene. The CDR3 is made up of 14 amino acids. CDR3 in amino acids: CASSSRDRTYEQYF. The DNA for the CDR3 is TGCGCCAGCAGCTCCCGGGACAGAACCTACGAGCAGTACTTC.

This clone was seen more than once but under ten times. The chain couples TRBV4-1 to TRBJ2-7; 8 positions agree with TRBD1. V trimming: 4 bases; J trimming: 2 bases; junction bases outside the gene matches: 10. Germline V lookup: CDR1 MGHRA, CDR2 YSYEKL. The CDR3 sequence is 16 residues long. As DNA, the CDR3 is TGCGCCAGCAGCCCCTTGGGGGACAGGAGTACCTACGAGCAGTACTTC. This encodes CASSPLGDRSTYEQYF.

This sequence joins TRBV19 and TRBJ2-3; D is perhaps TRBD2 (6 bases). The germline V gene has CDR1 LNHDA and CDR2 SQIVND (reference sequence). This CDR3 is 15 amino acids long. Trimming pared 1 base from V and 0 bases from J, leaving 8 bases between. Here the CDR3 reads CASSIAGTSTDTQYF. CDR3 nucleotides: TGTGCCAGTAGTATAGCGGGGACTAGCACAGATACGCAGTATTTT.

This chain connects TRBV21-1 to TRBJ1-5. TRBV21-1 constitutes a pseudogene. This CDR3 region has 17 residues. CDR3 DNA: TGTGCCAGCAGCAAAAATAACCGGGGGGTAAGCAATCAGCCCCAGCATTTT. This translates into CASSKNNRGVSNQPQHF.

This chain's CDR3 is CASSPFGGEDGEQFF. As DNA, the CDR3 is TGTGCCAGCAGCCCCTTCGGGGGGGAGGACGGTGAGCAGTTCTTC. The chain links TRBV14 to TRBJ2-1; 8 positions match TRBD2. This CDR3 has 15 residues. CDR1 is SGHDN and CDR2 is FVKESK in the germline V gene. Trimming removed 4 bases from V and 9 bases from J; junction bases left unmatched: 11.

This chain links TRBV4-1 with TRBJ1-3, with a possible D match to TRBD1 (6 bases). The V end lost 2 bases, the J end lost 4 bases, and 9 bases lay between the germline ends. Per the germline V gene, CDR1 is MGHRA and CDR2 is YSYEKL. The CDR3 has 14 amino acids. DNA for the CDR3: TGCGCCAGCAGCCAATTACAGGGCGGAAACACCATATATTTT. Protein product: CASSQLQGGNTIYF.

This clone was seen a few times. The sample holds other DNA sequences that translate to the same CDR3. The chain carries TRBV27 and TRBJ2-7; maybe TRBD2 (6 bases). The CDR3 runs 13 residues. The V gene lost 2 bases and the J gene lost 2 bases, with 7 bases spanning the gap. The V gene's germline CDR1 is MNHEY and CDR2 SMNVEV (reference sequence). In nucleotides, the CDR3 is TGTGCCAGCAGTTTAGGAGGGACCTACGAGCAGTACTTC. It yields the protein CASSLGGTYEQYF.

The chain links TRBV30 to TRBJ2-1; a weak D match, TRBD1 (6 bases). The V gene lost 1 base and the J gene lost 3 bases, with 13 bases spanning the gap. CDR3 length: 15 residues. CDR1 and CDR2 (germline): GTSNPN, SVGIG (reference sequence). CDR3 sequence reads: CAWSEGDGIYNEQFF. The CDR3, as DNA: TGTGCCTGGAGTGAGGGGGACGGTATCTACAATGAGCAGTTCTTC.

With respect to this clone: Other DNA sequences in the sample encode the same CDR3. The genes are TRBV7-9 and TRBJ1-5; the D gene is possibly TRBD1 (6 bases). Germline loops: CDR1 SEHNR, CDR2 FQNEAQ (reference sequence). Trimming cost V 4 bases and J 4 bases, with 8 bases left between them. The CDR3 covers 13 residues. The CDR3 coding sequence is TGTGCCAGCAGCTCAGGGGTAAATCAGCCCCAGCATTTT. It specifies CASSSGVNQPQHF.

The J gene is TRBJ2-7, the V gene TRBV7-9; TRBD1 is a possible D gene (6 bases). V lost 1 base to trimming and J lost 5 bases, with 12 bases between them. In germline, CDR1 is SEHNR, CDR2 FQNEAQ (reference sequence). The CDR3 runs 14 residues. The CDR3 bases are TGTGCCAGCAGCTTAGATCAGGGGTCCCACGAGCAGTACTTC. Residues: CASSLDQGSHEQYF.

The chain couples TRBV15 to TRBJ2-7, with 7 bases lining up with TRBD2. J lost 3 bases, V lost 3 bases, and 8 bases had no gene match. Per germline, CDR1 LNHNV and CDR2 YYDKDF (reference sequence). The CDR3 loop spans 15 amino acids. The CDR3 DNA follows: TGTGCCACCAGCAGCCTCGAGGCGGGGGTCTACGAGCAGTACTTC. This sequence encodes CATSSLEAGVYEQYF.

The rearrangement uses TRBV7-8 and TRBJ1-4; weak D call: TRBD1 (6 bases). The CDR3 runs to 16 residues. The V gene's germline CDR1 is SGHVS and CDR2 FQNEAQ. Trimming shortened V by 5 bases and J by 8 bases, and 21 bases separated the two germline ends. The CDR3, as DNA: TGTGCCAGCAGCCGAGAAGCAGGGGCCTCCTGGGAAAAACTGTTTTTT. Protein: CASSREAGASWEKLFF.

The chain recombines TRBV28 with TRBJ1-5; the match to TRBD1 covers 7 bases. CDR1 is MDHEN, CDR2 SYDVKM, per germline. V shed 8 bases, J shed 1 base, and the junction held 11 bases outside the gene matches. The CDR3 runs to 16 residues. The DNA of the CDR3 is TGTGCCAGCTCTGTCCACAGGGGTGTCAGCAATCAGCCCCAGCATTTT. Translating gives CASSVHRGVSNQPQHF.

The gene calls are TRBV5-1 and TRBJ1-1; D is unresolved. CDR3 length: 14 residues. Germline loops: CDR1 SGHRS, CDR2 YFSETQ. The ends were cut back, 0 bases at V and 0 bases at J, with 6 bases in the middle. CDR3 sequence: CASSLERVNTEAFF. The CDR3 DNA is TGCGCCAGCAGCTTGGAACGGGTGAACACTGAAGCTTTCTTT. Variable domain in full (rest from reference TRBV5-1 and TRBJ1-1): KAGVTQTPRYLIKTRGQQVTLSCSPISGHRSVSWYQQTPGQGLQFLFEYFSETQRNKGNFPGRFSGRQFSNSRSEMNVSTLELGDSALYLCASSLERVNTEAFFGQGTRLTVV.

The chain joins TRBV19 to TRBJ2-2; 11 nucleotides line up with TRBD2. V trimming: 4 bases; J trimming: 2 bases; junction bases outside the gene matches: 12. The CDR3 extends over 19 amino acids. CDR1 is LNHDA and CDR2 is SQIVND in the germline V gene (reference sequence). Here the CDR3 DNA reads TGTGCCAGTAGTAGGGCCGGGACTAGCGGCAAACTTAACACCGGGGAGCTGTTTTTT. It specifies CASSRAGTSGKLNTGELFF.

This clone showed up just a few times. The rearrangement joins TRBV28 to TRBJ1-2; D is unresolved. V shed 5 bases and J shed 0 bases, with 10 bases lying between them. This CDR3 has 14 amino acids. From germline, CDR1 is MDHEN and CDR2 SYDVKM. Here the CDR3 DNA reads TGTGCCAGCAGTCCAGGCTCCTCTAACTATGGCTACACCTTC. It encodes CASSPGSSNYGYTF.

The rearrangement uses TRBV2 and TRBJ1-5; D is ambiguous. Trimming cost V 8 bases and J 8 bases, with 10 bases left between them. The germline V gene encodes CDR1 SNHLY and CDR2 FYNNEI. The CDR3 sequence is 11 residues long. CDR3 sequence: CASGRPEPQHF. DNA of the CDR3: TGTGCCAGCGGGAGGCCTGAGCCCCAGCATTTT.

The chain employs TRBV5-1 and TRBJ1-6; the D gene is possibly TRBD1 (5 bases). The CDR3 consists of 15 residues. Deletions cut 2 bases from V and 11 bases from J, with 17 bases between. Germline loops: CDR1 SGHRS, CDR2 YFSETQ. This CDR3 is CASSLLTGGEAPLHF. The CDR3 nucleotides are TGCGCCAGCAGCTTACTAACAGGAGGGGAAGCACCCCTCCACTTT.

V is TRBV7-9 and J is TRBJ1-1; D is unresolved. The CDR3 totals 12 residues. V was clipped by 1 base and J by 11 bases, with 11 bases between them. The germline CDR1 and CDR2 sequences are SEHNR and FQNEAQ (reference sequence). CDR3 bases: TGTGCCAGCAGCTTAGATGGCGGTGGGGCTTTCTTT. This encodes CASSLDGGGAFF.

The J gene is TRBJ2-7, the V gene TRBV5-8; D is possibly TRBD2 (5 bases). The V gene's germline CDR1 is SGHTS and CDR2 YDEGEE. V was pared by 4 bases and J by 7 bases, with 27 bases between. This CDR3 contains 17 residues. Here the CDR3 DNA reads TGTGCCAGCAGCAGCACCGTCAAGTCCCCAACTTCGGGGGAGCAGTACTTC. This sequence encodes CASSSTVKSPTSGEQYF.

V and J are TRBV2 and TRBJ2-2; D remains ambiguous. Trimming left V 3 bases short and J 4 bases short, with 9 bases between. CDR3 size: 14 residues. Germline-derived CDR1 and CDR2 are SNHLY and FYNNEI. The CDR3 nucleotides are TGTGCCAGCAGTGATTACTCTAGCACCGGGGAGCTGTTTTTT. Translated: CASSDYSSTGELFF.